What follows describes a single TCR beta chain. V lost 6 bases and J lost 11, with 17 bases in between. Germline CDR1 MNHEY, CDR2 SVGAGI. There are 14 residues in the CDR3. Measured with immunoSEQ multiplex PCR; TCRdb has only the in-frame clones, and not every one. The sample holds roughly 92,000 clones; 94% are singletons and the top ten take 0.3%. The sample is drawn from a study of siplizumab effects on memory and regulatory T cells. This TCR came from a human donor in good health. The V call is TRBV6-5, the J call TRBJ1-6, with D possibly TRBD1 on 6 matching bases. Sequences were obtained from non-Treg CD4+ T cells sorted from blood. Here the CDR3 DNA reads TGTGCCAGCAGACCCGACAGGAGGGCGACACCCCTCCACTTT. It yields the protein CASRPDRRATPLHF.